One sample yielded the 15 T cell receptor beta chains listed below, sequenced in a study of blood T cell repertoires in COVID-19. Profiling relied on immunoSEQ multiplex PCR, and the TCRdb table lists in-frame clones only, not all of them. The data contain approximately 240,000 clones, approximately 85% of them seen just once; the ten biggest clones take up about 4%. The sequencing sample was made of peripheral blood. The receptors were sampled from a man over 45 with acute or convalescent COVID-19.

The chain's CDR3 is CASSSGTASPYNEQFF. In DNA form, the CDR3 reads TGTGCCAGCAGCTCCGGGACAGCGTCTCCCTACAATGAGCAGTTCTTC. The chain is built from TRBV7-9 and TRBJ2-1; TRBD1 aligns across 7 bases. J was trimmed by 2 bases and V by 4 bases; bases with no gene match: 8. The germline V gene has CDR1 SEHNR and CDR2 FQNEAQ (reference sequence). The CDR3 covers 16 residues.

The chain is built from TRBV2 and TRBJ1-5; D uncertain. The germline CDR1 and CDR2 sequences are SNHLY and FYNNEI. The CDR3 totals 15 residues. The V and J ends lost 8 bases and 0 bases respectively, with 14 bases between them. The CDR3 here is CASQVDFNSNQPQHF. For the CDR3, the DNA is TGTGCCAGCCAGGTCGATTTCAATAGCAATCAGCCCCAGCATTTT.

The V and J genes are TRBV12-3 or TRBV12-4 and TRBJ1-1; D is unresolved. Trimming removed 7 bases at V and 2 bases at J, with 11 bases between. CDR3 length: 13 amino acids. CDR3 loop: CASNPGSNTEAFF. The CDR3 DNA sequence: TGTGCCAGCAACCCGGGAAGCAACACTGAAGCTTTCTTT.

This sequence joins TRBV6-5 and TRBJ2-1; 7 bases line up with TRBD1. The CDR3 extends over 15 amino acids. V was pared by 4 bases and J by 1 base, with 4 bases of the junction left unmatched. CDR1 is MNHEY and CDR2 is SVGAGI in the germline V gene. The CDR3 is CASSSQGQSYNEQFF. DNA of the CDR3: TGTGCCAGCAGTTCTCAGGGACAGTCCTACAATGAGCAGTTCTTC.

The CDR3 protein is CASSHTGNGYTF. The CDR3 DNA is TGTGCCAGTAGTCATACAGGGAACGGCTACACCTTC. The V and J genes are TRBV19 and TRBJ1-2; TRBD1 might be the D (6 bases). Trimming cost V 5 bases and J 8 bases, with 12 bases left between them. The CDR3 loop spans 12 amino acids. Germline CDR1 is LNHDA and CDR2 is SQIVND (reference sequence).

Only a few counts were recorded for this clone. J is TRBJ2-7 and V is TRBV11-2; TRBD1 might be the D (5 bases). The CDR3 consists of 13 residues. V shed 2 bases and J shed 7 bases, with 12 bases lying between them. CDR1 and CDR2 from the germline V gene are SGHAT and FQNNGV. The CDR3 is CASSLSRAGEQYF. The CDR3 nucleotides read TGTGCCAGCAGCTTATCCAGGGCTGGGGAGCAGTACTTC.

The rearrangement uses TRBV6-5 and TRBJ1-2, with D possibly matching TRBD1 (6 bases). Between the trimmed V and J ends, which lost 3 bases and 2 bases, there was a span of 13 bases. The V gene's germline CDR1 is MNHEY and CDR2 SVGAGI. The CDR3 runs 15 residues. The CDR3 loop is CASSYTPQGNYGYTF. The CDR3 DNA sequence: TGTGCCAGCAGTTATACCCCTCAGGGGAACTATGGCTACACCTTC.

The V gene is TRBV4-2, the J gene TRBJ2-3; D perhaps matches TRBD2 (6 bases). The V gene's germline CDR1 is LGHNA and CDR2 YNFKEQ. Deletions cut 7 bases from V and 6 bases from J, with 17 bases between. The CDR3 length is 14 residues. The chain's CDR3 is CASKYMREGDTQYF. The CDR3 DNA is TGTGCCAGCAAGTACATGCGGGAAGGGGATACGCAGTATTTT.

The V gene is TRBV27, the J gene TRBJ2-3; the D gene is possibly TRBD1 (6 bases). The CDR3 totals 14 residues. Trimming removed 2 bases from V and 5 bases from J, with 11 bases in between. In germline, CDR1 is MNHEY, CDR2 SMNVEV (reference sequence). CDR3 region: CASSLGYREDTQYF. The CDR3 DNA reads TGTGCCAGCAGTTTAGGGTACAGGGAAGATACGCAGTATTTT.

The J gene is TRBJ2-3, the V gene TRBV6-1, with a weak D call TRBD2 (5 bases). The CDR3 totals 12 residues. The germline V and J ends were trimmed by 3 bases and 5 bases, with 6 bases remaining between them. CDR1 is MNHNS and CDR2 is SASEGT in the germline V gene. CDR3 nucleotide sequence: TGTGCCAGCAGTGATGCGGGAGATACGCAGTATTTT. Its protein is CASSDAGDTQYF.

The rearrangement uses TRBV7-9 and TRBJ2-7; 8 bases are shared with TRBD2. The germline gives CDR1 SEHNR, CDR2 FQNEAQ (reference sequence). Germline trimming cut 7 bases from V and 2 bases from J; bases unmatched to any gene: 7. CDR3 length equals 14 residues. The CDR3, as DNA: TGTGCCAGCATGGTAGCGGGGCCGCCCTACGAGCAGTACTTC. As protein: CASMVAGPPYEQYF.

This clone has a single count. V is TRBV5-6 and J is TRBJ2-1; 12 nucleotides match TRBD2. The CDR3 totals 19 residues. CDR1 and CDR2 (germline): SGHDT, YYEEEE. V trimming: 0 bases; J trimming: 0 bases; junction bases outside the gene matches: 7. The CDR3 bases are TGTGCCAGCAGCTTGGGCCTAGCGGGAGGGCCAAGCTCCTACAATGAGCAGTTCTTC. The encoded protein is CASSLGLAGGPSSYNEQFF.

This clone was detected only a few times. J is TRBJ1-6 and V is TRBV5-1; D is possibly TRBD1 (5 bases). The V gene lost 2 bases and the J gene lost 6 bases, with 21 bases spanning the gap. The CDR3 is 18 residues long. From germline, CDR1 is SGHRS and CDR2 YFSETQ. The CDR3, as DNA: TGCGCCAGCAGCTTCGAAGGGGCCTTCTCCCCGGCTAATTCACCCCTCCACTTT. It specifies CASSFEGAFSPANSPLHF. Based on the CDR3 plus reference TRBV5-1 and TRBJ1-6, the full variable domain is KAGVTQTPRYLIKTRGQQVTLSCSPISGHRSVSWYQQTPGQGLQFLFEYFSETQRNKGNFPGRFSGRQFSNSRSEMNVSTLELGDSALYLCASSFEGAFSPANSPLHFGNGTRLTVT.

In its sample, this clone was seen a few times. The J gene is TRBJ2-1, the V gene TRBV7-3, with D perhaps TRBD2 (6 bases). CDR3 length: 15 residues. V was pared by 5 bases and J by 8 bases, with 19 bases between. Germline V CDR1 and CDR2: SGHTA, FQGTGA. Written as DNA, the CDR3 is TGTGCCAGCAGCCCAGTCGCCCGGGAGTACGATGAGCAGTTCTTC. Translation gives CASSPVAREYDEQFF.

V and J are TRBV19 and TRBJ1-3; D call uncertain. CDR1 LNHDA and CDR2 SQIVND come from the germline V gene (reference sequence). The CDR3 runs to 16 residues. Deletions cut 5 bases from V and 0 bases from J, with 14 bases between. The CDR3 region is CASSARPASSGNTIYF. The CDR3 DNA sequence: TGTGCCAGTAGTGCCCGACCTGCTAGCTCTGGAAACACCATATATTTT.